This TCR beta chain was observed in a study of cytomegalovirus exposure and HLA in healthy donors. From germline, CDR1 is LNHDA and CDR2 SQIVND (reference sequence). The CDR3 has 16 amino acids. Trimming removed 1 base at V and 3 bases at J, with 13 bases between. Sequencing was performed with immunoSEQ multiplex PCR; in TCRdb, only in-frame clones are kept and a portion is missing. Of around 100,000 clones in the sample, 85% were seen once. Input material: PBMCs. This sequence joins TRBV19 and TRBJ1-5; no clear D gene. The receptor was isolated from a man younger than 30 in good health and CMV-seropositive. CDR3 loop: CASSIASGRYNQPQHF. DNA of the CDR3: TGTGCCAGTAGTATAGCCAGTGGGAGATACAATCAGCCCCAGCATTTT.